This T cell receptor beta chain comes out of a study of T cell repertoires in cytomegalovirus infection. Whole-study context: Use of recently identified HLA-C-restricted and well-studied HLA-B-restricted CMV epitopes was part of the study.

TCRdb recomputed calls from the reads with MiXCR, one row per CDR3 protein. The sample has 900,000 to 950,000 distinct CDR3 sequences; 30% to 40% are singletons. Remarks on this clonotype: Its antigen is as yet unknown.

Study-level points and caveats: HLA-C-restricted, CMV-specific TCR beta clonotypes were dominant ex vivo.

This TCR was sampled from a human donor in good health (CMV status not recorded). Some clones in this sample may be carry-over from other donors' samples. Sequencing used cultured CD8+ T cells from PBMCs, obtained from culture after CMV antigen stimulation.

CDR3 sequence reads: CASSHRTSSGNTIYF. The CDR3 coding sequence is TGTGCCAGCAGCCACCGGACGAGCTCTGGAAACACCATATATTTT. The gene calls are TRBV7-6 and TRBJ1-3; D is unclear. The V gene lost 5 bases and the J gene lost 0 bases, with 11 bases spanning the gap. This CDR3 spans 15 amino acids. The V gene's germline CDR1 is SGHVS and CDR2 FNYEAQ.